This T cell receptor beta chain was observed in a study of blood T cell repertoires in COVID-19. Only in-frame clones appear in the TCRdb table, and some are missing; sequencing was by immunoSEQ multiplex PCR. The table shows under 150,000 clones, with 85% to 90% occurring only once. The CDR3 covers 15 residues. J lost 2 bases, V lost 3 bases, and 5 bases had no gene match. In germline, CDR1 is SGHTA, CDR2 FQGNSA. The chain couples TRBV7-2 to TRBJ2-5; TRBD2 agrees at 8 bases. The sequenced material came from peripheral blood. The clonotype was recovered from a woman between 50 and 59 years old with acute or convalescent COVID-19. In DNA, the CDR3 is TGTGCCAGCAGCTTTCAAGCGGGGGCACAAGAGACCCAGTACTTC. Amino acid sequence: CASSFQAGAQETQYF.